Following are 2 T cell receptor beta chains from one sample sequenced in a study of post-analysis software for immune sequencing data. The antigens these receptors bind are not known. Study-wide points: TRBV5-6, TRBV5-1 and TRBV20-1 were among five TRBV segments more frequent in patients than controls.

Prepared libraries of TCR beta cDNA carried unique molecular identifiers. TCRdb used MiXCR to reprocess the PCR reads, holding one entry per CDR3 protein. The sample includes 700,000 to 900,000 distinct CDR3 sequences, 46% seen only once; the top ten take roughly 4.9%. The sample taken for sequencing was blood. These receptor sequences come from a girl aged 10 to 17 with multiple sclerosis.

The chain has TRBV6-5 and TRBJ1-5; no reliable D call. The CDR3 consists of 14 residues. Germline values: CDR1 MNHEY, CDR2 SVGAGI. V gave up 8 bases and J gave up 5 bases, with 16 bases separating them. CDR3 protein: CASGPTASDQPQHF. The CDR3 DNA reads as TGTGCCAGCGGGCCCACAGCTTCAGATCAGCCCCAGCATTTT.

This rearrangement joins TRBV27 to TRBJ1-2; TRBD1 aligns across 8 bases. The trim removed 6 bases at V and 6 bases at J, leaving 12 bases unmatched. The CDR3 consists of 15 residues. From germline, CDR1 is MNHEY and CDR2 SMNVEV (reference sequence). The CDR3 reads CASRTPGTGSNGYTF. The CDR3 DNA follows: TGTGCCAGCAGGACGCCCGGGACAGGATCCAATGGCTACACCTTC.